This T cell receptor beta chain was sequenced during a study of cytomegalovirus exposure and HLA in healthy donors. The study's findings and limits: A list of approximately 150 TCR beta chains associated with cytomegalovirus was given.

Regarding this clone: The antigen is undetermined.

J was trimmed by 2 bases and V by 5 bases; bases with no gene match: 10. Germline lookup yields CDR1 LNHDA and CDR2 SQIVND (reference sequence). This CDR3 is built from 16 residues. Use of 60 Vbeta and 13 Jbeta primers characterized the PCR. The method was immunoSEQ multiplex PCR; TCRdb's version includes in-frame clones alone and lacks a portion of them. The sample has 170,000 or so clones, around 83% seen once. The sequenced material came from PBMCs. This receptor was obtained from a man aged 45-60 years in good health and CMV-seronegative. The rearrangement uses TRBV19 and TRBJ2-3; 7 nucleotides match TRBD2. The CDR3 bases are TGTGCCAGTAGTTCTATGACTAGCAGATACACAGATACGCAGTATTTT. It specifies CASSSMTSRYTDTQYF.